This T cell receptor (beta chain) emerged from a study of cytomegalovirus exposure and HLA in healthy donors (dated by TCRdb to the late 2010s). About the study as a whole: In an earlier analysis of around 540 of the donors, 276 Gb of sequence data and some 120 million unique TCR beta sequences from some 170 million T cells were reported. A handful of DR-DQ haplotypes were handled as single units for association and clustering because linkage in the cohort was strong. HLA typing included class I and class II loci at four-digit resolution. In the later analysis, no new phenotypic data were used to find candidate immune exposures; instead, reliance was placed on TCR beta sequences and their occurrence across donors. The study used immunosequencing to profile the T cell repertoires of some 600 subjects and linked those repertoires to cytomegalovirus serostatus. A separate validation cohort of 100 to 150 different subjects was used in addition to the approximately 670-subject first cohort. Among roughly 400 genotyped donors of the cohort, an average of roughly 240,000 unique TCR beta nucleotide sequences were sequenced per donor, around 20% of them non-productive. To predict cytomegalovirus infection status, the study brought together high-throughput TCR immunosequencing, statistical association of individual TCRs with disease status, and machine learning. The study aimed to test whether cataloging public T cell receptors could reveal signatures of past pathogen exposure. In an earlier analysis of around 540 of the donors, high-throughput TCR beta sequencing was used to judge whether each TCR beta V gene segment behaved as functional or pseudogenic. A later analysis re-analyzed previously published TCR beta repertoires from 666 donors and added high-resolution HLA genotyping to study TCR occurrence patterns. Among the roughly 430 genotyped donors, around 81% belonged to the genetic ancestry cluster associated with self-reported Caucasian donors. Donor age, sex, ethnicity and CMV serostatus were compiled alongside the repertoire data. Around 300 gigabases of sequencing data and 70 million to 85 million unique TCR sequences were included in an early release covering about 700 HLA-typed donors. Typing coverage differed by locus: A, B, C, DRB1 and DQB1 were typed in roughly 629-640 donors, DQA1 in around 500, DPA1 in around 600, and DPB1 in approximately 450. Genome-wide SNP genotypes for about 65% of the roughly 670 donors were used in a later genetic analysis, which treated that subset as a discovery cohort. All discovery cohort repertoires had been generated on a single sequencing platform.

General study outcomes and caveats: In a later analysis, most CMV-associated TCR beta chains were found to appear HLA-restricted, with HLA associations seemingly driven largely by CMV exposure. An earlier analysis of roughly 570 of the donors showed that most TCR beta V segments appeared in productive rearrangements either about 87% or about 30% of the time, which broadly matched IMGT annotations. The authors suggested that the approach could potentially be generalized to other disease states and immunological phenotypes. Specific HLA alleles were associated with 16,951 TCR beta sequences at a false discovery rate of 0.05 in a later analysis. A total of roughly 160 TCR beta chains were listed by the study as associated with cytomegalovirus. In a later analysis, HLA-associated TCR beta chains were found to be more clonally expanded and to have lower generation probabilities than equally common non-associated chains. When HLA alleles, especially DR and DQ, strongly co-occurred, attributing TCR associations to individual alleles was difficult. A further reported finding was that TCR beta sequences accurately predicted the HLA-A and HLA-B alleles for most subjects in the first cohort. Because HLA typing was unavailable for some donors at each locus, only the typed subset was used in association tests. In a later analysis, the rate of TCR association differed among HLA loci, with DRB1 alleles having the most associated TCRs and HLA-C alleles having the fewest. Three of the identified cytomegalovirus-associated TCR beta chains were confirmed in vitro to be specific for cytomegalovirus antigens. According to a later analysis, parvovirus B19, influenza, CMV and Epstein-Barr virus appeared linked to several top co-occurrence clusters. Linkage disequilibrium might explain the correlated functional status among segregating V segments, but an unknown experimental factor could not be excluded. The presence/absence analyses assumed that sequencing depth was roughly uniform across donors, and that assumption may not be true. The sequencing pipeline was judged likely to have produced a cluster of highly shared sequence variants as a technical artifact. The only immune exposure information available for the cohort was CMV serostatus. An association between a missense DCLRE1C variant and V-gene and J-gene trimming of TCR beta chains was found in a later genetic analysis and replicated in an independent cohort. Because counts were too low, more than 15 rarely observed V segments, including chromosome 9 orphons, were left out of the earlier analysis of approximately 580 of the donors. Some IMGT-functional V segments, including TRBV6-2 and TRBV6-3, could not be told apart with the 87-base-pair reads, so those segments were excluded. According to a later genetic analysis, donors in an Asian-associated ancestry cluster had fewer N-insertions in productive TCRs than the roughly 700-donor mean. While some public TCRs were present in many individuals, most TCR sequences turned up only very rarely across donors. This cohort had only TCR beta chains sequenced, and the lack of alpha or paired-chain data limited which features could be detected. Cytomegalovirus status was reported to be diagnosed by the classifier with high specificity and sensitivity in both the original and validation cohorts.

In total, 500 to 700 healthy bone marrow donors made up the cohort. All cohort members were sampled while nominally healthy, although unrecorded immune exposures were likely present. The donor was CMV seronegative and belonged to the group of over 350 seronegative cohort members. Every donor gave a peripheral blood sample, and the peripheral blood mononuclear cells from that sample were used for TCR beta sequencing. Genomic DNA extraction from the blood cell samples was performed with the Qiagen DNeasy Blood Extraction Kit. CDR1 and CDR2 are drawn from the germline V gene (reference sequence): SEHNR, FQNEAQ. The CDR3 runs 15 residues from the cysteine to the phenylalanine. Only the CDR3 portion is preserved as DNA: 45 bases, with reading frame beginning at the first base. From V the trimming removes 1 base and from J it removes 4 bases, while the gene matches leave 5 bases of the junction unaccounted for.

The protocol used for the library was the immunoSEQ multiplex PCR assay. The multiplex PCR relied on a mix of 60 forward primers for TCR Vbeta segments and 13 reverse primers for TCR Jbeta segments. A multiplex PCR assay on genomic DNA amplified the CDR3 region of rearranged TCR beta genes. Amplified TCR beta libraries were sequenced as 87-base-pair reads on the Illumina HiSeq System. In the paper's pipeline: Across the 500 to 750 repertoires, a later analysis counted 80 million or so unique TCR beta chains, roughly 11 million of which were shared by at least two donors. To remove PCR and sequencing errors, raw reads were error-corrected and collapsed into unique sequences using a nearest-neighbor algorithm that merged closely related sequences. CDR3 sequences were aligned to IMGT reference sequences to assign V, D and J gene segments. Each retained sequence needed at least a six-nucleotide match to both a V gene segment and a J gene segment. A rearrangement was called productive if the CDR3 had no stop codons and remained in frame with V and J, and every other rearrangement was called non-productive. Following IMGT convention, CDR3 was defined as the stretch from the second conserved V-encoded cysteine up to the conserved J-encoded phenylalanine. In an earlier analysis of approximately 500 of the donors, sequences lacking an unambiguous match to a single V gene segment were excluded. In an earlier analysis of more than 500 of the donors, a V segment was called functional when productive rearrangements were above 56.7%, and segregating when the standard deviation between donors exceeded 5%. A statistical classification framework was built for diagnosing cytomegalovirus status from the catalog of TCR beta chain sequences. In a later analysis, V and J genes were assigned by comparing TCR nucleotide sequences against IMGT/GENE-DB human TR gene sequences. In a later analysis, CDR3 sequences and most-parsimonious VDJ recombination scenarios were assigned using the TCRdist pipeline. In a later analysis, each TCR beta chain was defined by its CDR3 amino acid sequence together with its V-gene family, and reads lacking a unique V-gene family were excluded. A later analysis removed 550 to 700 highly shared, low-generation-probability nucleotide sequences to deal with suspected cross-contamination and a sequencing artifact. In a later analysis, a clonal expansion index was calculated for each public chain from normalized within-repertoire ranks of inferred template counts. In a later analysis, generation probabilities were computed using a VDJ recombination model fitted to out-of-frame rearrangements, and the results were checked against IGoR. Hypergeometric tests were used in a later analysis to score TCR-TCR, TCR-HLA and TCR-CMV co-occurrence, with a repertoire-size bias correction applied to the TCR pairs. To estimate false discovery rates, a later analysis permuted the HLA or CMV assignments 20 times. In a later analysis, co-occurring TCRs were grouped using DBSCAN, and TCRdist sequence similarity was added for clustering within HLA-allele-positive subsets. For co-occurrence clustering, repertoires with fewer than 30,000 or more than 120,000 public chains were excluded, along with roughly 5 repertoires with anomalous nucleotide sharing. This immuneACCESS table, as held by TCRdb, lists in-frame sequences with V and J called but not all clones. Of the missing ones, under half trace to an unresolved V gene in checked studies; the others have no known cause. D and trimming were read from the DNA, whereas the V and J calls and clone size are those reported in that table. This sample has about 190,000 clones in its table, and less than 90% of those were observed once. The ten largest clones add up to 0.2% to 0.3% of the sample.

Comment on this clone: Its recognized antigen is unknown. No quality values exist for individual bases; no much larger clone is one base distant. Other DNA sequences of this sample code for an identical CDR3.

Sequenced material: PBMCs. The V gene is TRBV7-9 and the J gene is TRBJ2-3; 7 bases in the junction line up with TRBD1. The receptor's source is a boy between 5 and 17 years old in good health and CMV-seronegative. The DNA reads TGTGCCAGCAGCTTAGTGACAGGGTTGGCAGATACGCAGTATTTT. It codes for CASSLVTGLADTQYF.